A single sample is the source of the 7 T cell receptor beta chains below, sequenced in a study of CD8 T cells in Susac syndrome. Reverse transcription used about 0.45 to 1 ug RNA and random hexamers. TCRdb reanalysed the immunoSEQ multiplex PCR reads using MiXCR and keeps one entry per CDR3 protein. The sample has roughly 330,000 distinct CDR3 sequences, under 95% seen once. The source material was CD4+ T cells from PBMCs. These receptors all stem from a human donor with multiple sclerosis.

This clonotype is a singleton in its sample. V usage is TRBV7-9 and J usage is TRBJ1-2, with D maybe TRBD1 (5 bases). This CDR3 has 15 amino acids. The V end lost 3 bases, the J end lost 2 bases, and 13 bases lay between the germline ends. The germline CDR1 and CDR2 sequences are SEHNR and FQNEAQ (reference sequence). The CDR3 DNA reads TGTGCCAGCAGCTTGGGCTACCGGGGGAACTATGGCTACACCTTC. The encoded protein is CASSLGYRGNYGYTF.

The chain carries TRBV5-1 and TRBJ1-2; 10 nucleotides match TRBD1. J was trimmed by 2 bases and V by 3 bases; bases with no gene match: 4. Looked up from germline, CDR1 is SGHRS and CDR2 is YFSETQ. The CDR3 contains 15 residues. In DNA, the CDR3 is TGCGCCAGCAGCTGGACAGGGGGTCGAAACTATGGCTACACCTTC. Its protein product is CASSWTGGRNYGYTF.

V is TRBV10-3 and J is TRBJ2-5; no firm D call. There are 13 residues in the CDR3. Germline V CDR1 and CDR2: ENHRY, SYGVKD. Deletions cut 11 bases from V and 1 base from J, with 14 bases between. CDR3 loop: CASQAAVQETQYF. As DNA, the CDR3 is TGTGCCTCCCAGGCGGCAGTCCAAGAGACCCAGTACTTC.

The V and J genes are TRBV7-9 and TRBJ1-1; TRBD1 aligns across 7 bases. Germline-derived CDR1 and CDR2 are SEHNR and FQNEAQ (reference sequence). J lost 4 bases, V lost 4 bases, and 6 bases had no gene match. This CDR3 is built from 14 residues. CDR3 protein: CASSYRGWGTEAFF. Here the CDR3 DNA reads TGTGCCAGCAGCTACAGGGGTTGGGGCACTGAAGCTTTCTTT. The full variable domain, rest sourced from reference TRBV7-9 and TRBJ1-1, is DTGVSQNPRHKITKRGQNVTFRCDPISEHNRLYWYRQTLGQGPEFLTYFQNEAQLEKSRLLSDRFSAERPKGSFSTLEIQRTEQGDSAMYLCASSYRGWGTEAFFGQGTRLTVV.

The V gene is TRBV2, the J gene TRBJ1-5; D might be TRBD1 (5 bases). The CDR3 has 15 amino acids. The V and J ends lost 5 bases and 5 bases respectively, with 16 bases between them. Germline V gene data show CDR1 as SNHLY and CDR2 as FYNNEI. CDR3 amino acids: CASSPNLGADQPQHF. CDR3 sequence (DNA): TGTGCCAGCAGTCCAAACCTAGGGGCGGATCAGCCCCAGCATTTT.

CDR3 in amino acids: CASTHGGGRSDTQYF. CDR3 coding DNA: TGTGCCAGCACCCATGGGGGGGGCAGGTCAGATACGCAGTATTTT. This chain connects TRBV6-6 to TRBJ2-3; maybe TRBD2 (7 bases). There are 15 residues in the CDR3. Trimming left V 7 bases short and J 4 bases short, with 18 bases between. Germline-derived CDR1 and CDR2 are MNHNY and SVGAGI (reference sequence).

The V gene is TRBV12-3 or TRBV12-4, the J gene TRBJ2-2, with D unclear. The CDR3 is 13 residues long. V was pared by 4 bases and J by 7 bases, with 10 bases between. The CDR3 sequence is CASSSHLGGELFF. The CDR3, as DNA: TGTGCCAGCAGTTCGCACCTTGGCGGGGAGCTGTTTTTT.